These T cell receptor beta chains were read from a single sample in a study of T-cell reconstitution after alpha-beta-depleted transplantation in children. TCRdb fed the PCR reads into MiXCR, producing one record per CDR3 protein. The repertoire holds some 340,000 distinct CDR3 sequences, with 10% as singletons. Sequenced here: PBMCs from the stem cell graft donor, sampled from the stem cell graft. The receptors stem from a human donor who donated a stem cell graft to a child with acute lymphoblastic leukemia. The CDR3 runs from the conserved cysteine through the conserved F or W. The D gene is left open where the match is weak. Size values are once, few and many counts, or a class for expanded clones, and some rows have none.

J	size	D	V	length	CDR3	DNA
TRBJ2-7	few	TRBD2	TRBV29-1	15	CSVVSLAGNSYEQYF	TGCAGCGTTGTCTCGCTAGCGGGTAACTCCTACGAGCAGTACTTC
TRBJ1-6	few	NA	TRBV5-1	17	CASSFGRRPSYNSPLHF	TGCGCCAGCAGCTTTGGCAGGAGACCCTCCTATAATTCACCCCTCCACTTT
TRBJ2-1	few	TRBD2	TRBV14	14	CASSQGLAEWEQFF	TGTGCCAGCAGCCAGGGACTAGCGGAGTGGGAGCAGTTCTTC
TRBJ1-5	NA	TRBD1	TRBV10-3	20	CAIPLDRDLPDIVSNQPQHF	TGTGCCATCCCCCTTGACAGGGACCTCCCGGATATAGTCAGCAATCAGCCCCAGCATTTT
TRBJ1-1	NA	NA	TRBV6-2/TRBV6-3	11	CASHRGTEAFF	TGTGCCAGCCACCGGGGCACTGAAGCTTTCTTT
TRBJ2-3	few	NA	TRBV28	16	CASALRGFGSEDTQYF	TGTGCCAGCGCCCTCCGAGGGTTTGGCTCAGAGGATACGCAGTATTTT
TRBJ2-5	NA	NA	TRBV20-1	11	CSAFTRETQYF	TGCAGTGCTTTTACTCGGGAGACCCAGTACTTC
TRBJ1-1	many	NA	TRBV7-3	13	CASSLSKNTEAFF	TGTGCCAGCAGCTTAAGCAAGAACACTGAAGCTTTCTTT
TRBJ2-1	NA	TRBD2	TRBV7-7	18	CASSPGLAGETRYNEQFF	TGTGCTAGCAGCCCTGGACTAGCGGGAGAAACCCGATACAATGAGCAGTTCTTC
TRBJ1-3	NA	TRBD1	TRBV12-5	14	CASGSGQGRNTIYF	TGTGCTAGTGGTTCGGGACAGGGAAGAAACACCATATATTTT
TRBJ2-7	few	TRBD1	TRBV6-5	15	CASSYSVDRGNEQYF	TGTGCCAGCAGTTACTCTGTGGACAGGGGGAACGAGCAGTACTTC
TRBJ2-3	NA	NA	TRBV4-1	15	CASSHAREATDTQYF	TGCGCCAGCAGCCACGCCAGGGAGGCGACAGATACGCAGTATTTT
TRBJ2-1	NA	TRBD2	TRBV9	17	CASSVIPTSGRGIEQFF	TGTGCCAGCAGCGTTATTCCGACTAGCGGGAGGGGAATTGAGCAGTTCTTC
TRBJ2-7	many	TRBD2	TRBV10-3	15	CAIREGLAGSYEQYF	TGTGCCATCAGAGAGGGACTAGCGGGATCCTACGAGCAGTACTTC
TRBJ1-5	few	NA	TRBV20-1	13	CSAKTTENQPQHF	TGCAGTGCTAAGACCACGGAAAATCAGCCCCAGCATTTT
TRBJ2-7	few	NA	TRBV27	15	CASSLRDLGPYEQYF	TGTGCCAGCAGTTTACGGGACCTCGGGCCCTACGAGCAGTACTTC
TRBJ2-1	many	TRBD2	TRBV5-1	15	CASSLGASGNNEQFF	TGCGCCAGCAGCTTGGGTGCTAGCGGGAACAATGAGCAGTTCTTC
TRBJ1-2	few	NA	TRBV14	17	CASRQSASAGVGYGYTF	TGTGCCAGCAGACAAAGCGCGTCGGCCGGCGTCGGCTATGGCTACACCTTC
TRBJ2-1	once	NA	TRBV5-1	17	CASSLDPLRAAYNEQFF	TGCGCCAGCAGCTTGGATCCCCTTAGAGCGGCCTACAATGAGCAGTTCTTC
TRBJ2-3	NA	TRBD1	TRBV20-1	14	CSARVTGGTDTQYF	TGCAGTGCTAGAGTAACAGGGGGCACAGATACGCAGTATTTT
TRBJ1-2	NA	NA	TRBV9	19	CASSNHPPVGRTTDYGYTF	TGTGCCAGCAGCAATCACCCCCCAGTTGGCCGAACGACGGATTATGGCTACACCTTC
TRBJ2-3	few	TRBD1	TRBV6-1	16	CASSEAWDRAILTQYF	TGTGCCAGCAGTGAAGCGTGGGACAGGGCGATTTTAACGCAGTATTTT
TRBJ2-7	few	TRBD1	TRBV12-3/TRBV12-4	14	CASTLRQGPYEQYF	TGTGCCAGCACCCTCCGACAGGGCCCCTACGAGCAGTACTTC
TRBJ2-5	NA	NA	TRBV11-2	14	CASSPGPYQETQYF	TGTGCCAGCAGCCCGGGGCCTTACCAAGAGACCCAGTACTTC
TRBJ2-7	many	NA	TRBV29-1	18	CSVEVRRGIGGGTYEQYF	TGCAGCGTTGAAGTCCGAAGGGGGATTGGAGGCGGGACCTACGAGCAGTACTTC
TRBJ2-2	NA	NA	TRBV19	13	CASSAQGTGELFF	TGTGCCAGTAGTGCCCAGGGGACCGGGGAGCTGTTTTTT
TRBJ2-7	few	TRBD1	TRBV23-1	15	CASSRLDRVFYEQYF	TGCGCCAGCAGTCGCCTGGACAGGGTATTCTACGAGCAGTACTTC
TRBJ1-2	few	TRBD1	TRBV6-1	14	CASSRAGQAYGYTF	TGTGCCAGCAGTCGAGCCGGACAGGCCTATGGCTACACCTTC
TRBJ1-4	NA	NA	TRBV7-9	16	CASSLAGAGTNEKLFF	TGTGCCAGCAGCTTAGCAGGGGCCGGAACTAATGAAAAACTGTTTTTT
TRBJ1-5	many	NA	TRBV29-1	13	CSVAGAGMQPQHF	TGCAGCGTTGCAGGGGCAGGGATGCAGCCCCAGCATTTT
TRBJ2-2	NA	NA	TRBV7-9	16	CASSDGRVLDTGELFF	TGTGCCAGCAGCGACGGTCGGGTGCTGGACACCGGGGAGCTGTTTTTT
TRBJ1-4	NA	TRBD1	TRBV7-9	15	CASSFGQGANEKLFF	TGTGCCAGCAGCTTTGGACAGGGGGCAAATGAAAAACTGTTTTTT
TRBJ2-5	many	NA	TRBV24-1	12	CATSDLTGTQYF	TGTGCCACCAGTGACCTGACGGGGACCCAGTACTTC
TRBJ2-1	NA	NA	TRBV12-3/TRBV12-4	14	CASSLAPGNNEQFF	TGTGCCAGCAGTTTGGCTCCGGGGAACAATGAGCAGTTCTTC
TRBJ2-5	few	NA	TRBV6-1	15	CASSELRLGQETQYF	TGTGCCAGCAGTGAATTGAGACTTGGACAAGAGACCCAGTACTTC
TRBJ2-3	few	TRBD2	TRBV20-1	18	CSAASGTSGSFGTDTQYF	TGCAGTGCTGCTTCCGGGACTAGCGGGAGTTTCGGCACAGATACGCAGTATTTT
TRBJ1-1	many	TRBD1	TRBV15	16	CATSRDLGTANTEAFF	TGTGCCACCAGCAGAGATTTGGGGACAGCCAACACTGAAGCTTTCTTT
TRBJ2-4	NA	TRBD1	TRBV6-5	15	CASSTQGAAKNIQYF	TGTGCCAGCAGCACTCAGGGGGCAGCCAAAAACATTCAGTACTTC
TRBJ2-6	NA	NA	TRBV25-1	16	CASSEYWASGANVLTF	TGTGCCAGCAGTGAATACTGGGCCTCTGGGGCCAACGTCCTGACTTTC
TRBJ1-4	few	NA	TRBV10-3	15	CAISEGQRVNEKLFF	TGTGCCATCAGTGAGGGCCAGCGTGTTAATGAAAAACTGTTTTTT
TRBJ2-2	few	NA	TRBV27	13	CASSSSGLGELFF	NA
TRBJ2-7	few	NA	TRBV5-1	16	CASSLAYLPDSYEQYF	TGCGCCAGCAGCTTGGCCTACTTGCCGGACAGCTACGAGCAGTACTTC